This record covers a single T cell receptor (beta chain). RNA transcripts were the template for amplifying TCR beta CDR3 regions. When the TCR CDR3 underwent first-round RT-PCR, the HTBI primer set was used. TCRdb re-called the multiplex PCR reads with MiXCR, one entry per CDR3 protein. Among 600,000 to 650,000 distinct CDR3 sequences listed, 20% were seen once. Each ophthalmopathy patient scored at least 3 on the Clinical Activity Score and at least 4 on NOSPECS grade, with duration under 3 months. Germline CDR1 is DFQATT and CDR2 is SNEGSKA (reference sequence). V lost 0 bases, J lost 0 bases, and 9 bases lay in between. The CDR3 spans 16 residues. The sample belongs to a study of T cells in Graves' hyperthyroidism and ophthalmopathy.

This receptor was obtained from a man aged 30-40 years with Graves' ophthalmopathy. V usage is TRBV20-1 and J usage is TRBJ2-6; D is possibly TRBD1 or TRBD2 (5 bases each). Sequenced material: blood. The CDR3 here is CSARDQRGSGANVLTF. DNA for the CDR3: TGCAGTGCTAGAGATCAGAGGGGCTCTGGGGCCAACGTCCTGACTTTC.